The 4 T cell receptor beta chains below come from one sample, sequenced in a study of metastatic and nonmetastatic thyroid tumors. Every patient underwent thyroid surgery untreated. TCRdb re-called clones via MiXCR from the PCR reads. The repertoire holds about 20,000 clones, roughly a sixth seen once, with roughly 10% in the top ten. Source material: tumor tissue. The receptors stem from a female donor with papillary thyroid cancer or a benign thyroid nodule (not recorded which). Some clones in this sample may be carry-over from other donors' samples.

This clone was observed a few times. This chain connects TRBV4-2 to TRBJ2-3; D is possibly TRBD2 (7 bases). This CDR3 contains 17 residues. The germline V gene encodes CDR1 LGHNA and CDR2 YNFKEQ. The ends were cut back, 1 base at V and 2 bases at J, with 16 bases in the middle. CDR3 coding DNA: TGTGCCAGCAGCCAAGCGTTCCGGGGGGCCGACACAGATACGCAGTATTTT. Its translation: CASSQAFRGADTDTQYF.

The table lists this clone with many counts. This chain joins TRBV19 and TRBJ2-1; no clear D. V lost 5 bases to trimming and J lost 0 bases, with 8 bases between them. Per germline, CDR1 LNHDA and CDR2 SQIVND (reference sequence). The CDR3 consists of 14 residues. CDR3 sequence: CASSSRSSYNEQFF. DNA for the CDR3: TGTGCCAGTAGTTCGAGAAGCTCCTACAATGAGCAGTTCTTC.

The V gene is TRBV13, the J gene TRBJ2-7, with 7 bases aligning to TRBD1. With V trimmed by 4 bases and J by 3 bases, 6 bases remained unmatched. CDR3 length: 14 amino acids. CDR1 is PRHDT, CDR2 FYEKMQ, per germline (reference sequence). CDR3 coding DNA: TGTGCCAGCAGCTCCCGGGGACAGCACTACGAGCAGTACTTC. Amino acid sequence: CASSSRGQHYEQYF.

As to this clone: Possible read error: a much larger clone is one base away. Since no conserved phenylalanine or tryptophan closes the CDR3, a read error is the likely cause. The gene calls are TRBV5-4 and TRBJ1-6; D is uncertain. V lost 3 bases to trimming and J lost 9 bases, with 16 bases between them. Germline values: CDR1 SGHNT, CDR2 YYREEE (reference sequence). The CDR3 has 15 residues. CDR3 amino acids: CASSWPGSPPSPLHL. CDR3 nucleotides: TGTGCCAGCAGCTGGCCGGGATCTCCGCCTTCACCCCTCCACCTT.